This T cell receptor (beta chain) was profiled in a study of shared clonotypes between healthy human individuals. It was into CD45RA+ naive and CD45RA-negative memory subsets that the CD4+ cells were split. Around 32,000 T cell genomes, or about 190 ng DNA, went into the sorted-subset replicate PCRs. TCRdb keeps only in-frame clones here, not all; method: immunoSEQ multiplex PCR. Among hundreds of thousands of clones listed, 73% were seen once. J lost 8 bases, V lost 6 bases, and 11 bases had no gene match. CDR3 size: 15 residues. Germline V gene lookup returns CDR1 SGHRS and CDR2 YFSETQ. The chain recombines TRBV5-1 with TRBJ2-1; 10 bases fit TRBD2. This receptor was identified in a woman aged 30 to 39 in good health. Material for sequencing was memory CD4+ T cells sorted from blood. Subset specified: CD45RA-negative fraction. CDR3 DNA sequence: TGCGCCAGCACTCAGGCTAGCGGGAGTAAAGATGAGCAGTTCTTC. Its translation: CASTQASGSKDEQFF.